This is a list of T cell receptor beta chains from one sample in a study of T cell responses to AZD1222 COVID-19 vaccine. Sequencing used immunoSEQ multiplex PCR; TCRdb keeps in-frame clones, though not all of them. The sample shows approximately 100,000 clones, about 89% of them seen only once. The sample in question was peripheral blood, obtained on day 0 of AZD1222 vaccination. These receptors all come from an adult in good health. Each CDR3 is given with its conserved first and last residue.

>TRBJ1-2|13|TRBV3-1/TRBV3-2
CASSDTGPGGYTF
>TRBJ1-5|13|TRBV3-1/TRBV3-2
CASSQGWDGPQHF
>TRBJ1-4|15|TRBV4-3
CASSQARDRNEKLFF
>TRBJ1-2|13|TRBV5-6
CASSLVGISGYTF
>TRBJ2-1|12|TRBV3-1/TRBV3-2
CASSPGGGLGVF
>TRBJ1-3|13|TRBV12-3/TRBV12-4
CASSSSSGNTIYF
>TRBJ1-3|14|TRBV2
CASPQLESGNTIYF
>TRBJ1-2|11|TRBV12-3/TRBV12-4
CASGRGGGYTF
>TRBJ2-7|12|TRBV7-2
CASSPGGYEQYF
>TRBJ1-4|15|TRBV27
CASSSRDRRNEKLFF
>TRBJ2-7|15|TRBV27
CASSLKIGGPYEQYF
>TRBJ2-5|15|TRBV10-2
CASSEPRQGQETQYF
>TRBJ1-1|16|TRBV6-5
CASSFGAYGGDTEAFF
>TRBJ1-5|12|TRBV7-8
CASSGTNQPQHF
>TRBJ1-1|14|TRBV6-5
CASSKTGFNTEAFF
>TRBJ1-2|14|TRBV27
CASRGSRANYGYTF
>TRBJ1-5|15|TRBV5-1
CASSPGTVSNQPQHF
>TRBJ2-7|13|TRBV27
CASSLRQFYEQYF
>TRBJ2-1|15|TRBV6-5
CASSMGEFAKNEQFF
>TRBJ1-1|14|TRBV18
CASSVRTVNTEAFF
>TRBJ2-2|12|TRBV5-1
CASSFGTGELFF
>TRBJ2-2|16|TRBV2
CASSETGGAGAGELFF
>TRBJ1-1|13|TRBV5-1
CASSLVGDTEAFF
>TRBJ1-2|15|TRBV19
CASSISVDNHYGYTF
>TRBJ2-7|13|TRBV10-3
CAISRGAPNEQYF
>TRBJ2-1|14|TRBV7-2
CASTLAGGYNEQFF
>TRBJ1-2|11|TRBV20-1
CSARTGTDYTF
>TRBJ1-1|12|TRBV29-1
CSAPQGRGEAFF
>TRBJ2-1|15|TRBV7-3
CASSYTGLGMNEQFF
>TRBJ2-3|13|TRBV3-1/TRBV3-2
CASSLRSGDTQYF
>TRBJ1-5|15|TRBV6-5
CASRTGAYSNQPQHF
>TRBJ1-5|16|TRBV18
CASSPLGQGGRSAQHF
>TRBJ1-6|13|TRBV7-3
CASSADREGPLHF
>TRBJ2-1|14|TRBV9
CASSVVPTYNEQFF
>TRBJ1-6|15|TRBV7-2
CASSFKTGDNSPLHF
>TRBJ1-2|15|TRBV10-3
CAISQPGQGIYGYTF
>TRBJ2-7|17|TRBV18
CASSPPPLGTSSYEQYF
>TRBJ1-3|14|TRBV5-1
CASRPGQPGNTIYF
>TRBJ1-4|15|TRBV7-7
CASSLGPGAGEKLFF
>TRBJ1-1|14|TRBV7-8
CASSLPGTANEAFF
>TRBJ1-1|15|TRBV5-1
CASSLTGFMDTEAFF
>TRBJ1-2|15|TRBV2
CASSALGRGLGGYTF
>TRBJ2-1|15|TRBV6-5
CASSYSGQGGNEQFF
>TRBJ2-2|15|TRBV19
CASSMAGLAGGELFF
>TRBJ1-3|15|TRBV5-5
CASSLSTDSGNTIYF
>TRBJ2-1|13|TRBV7-2
CASSQGNYNEQFF
>TRBJ1-1|14|TRBV9
CASSSRSLNTEAFF
>TRBJ2-7|13|TRBV6-2/TRBV6-3
CASSRHRSYEQYF
>TRBJ2-7|13|TRBV27
CASSFSGYYEQYF
>TRBJ1-6|15|TRBV6-2/TRBV6-3
CASSYDPAYNSPLHF
>TRBJ1-2|15|TRBV9
CASSGRGDFNYGYTF
>TRBJ1-4|15|TRBV11-1
CASSPSGTLNEKLFF
>TRBJ1-4|15|TRBV7-9
CASSLAATPKEKLFF
>TRBJ1-6|12|TRBV12-3/TRBV12-4
CASSLGGSPLHF
>TRBJ2-7|12|TRBV5-1
CASSATTYEQYF
>TRBJ2-3|16|TRBV6-1
CASSVQAGGRVDTQYF
>TRBJ1-5|14|TRBV19
CASSIERGNQPQHF
>TRBJ2-5|15|TRBV7-6
CASSLDPGAQETQYF
>TRBJ1-2|15|TRBV7-2
CASSVGIGTSYGYTF